Listed below are T cell receptor beta chains from one sample, sequenced in a study of CD8 T cells in ankylosing spondylitis. TCRdb passed the 5' RACE reads through MiXCR, listing each CDR3 protein once. The sample carries 200,000 to 300,000 distinct CDR3 sequences, over 8.5% recorded once. What was sequenced was blood, either unsorted or a sorted T cell fraction (not recorded which). The receptors were sampled from a male donor with ankylosing spondylitis or in good health (not recorded which). CDR3s include the opening cysteine and the closing phenylalanine or tryptophan. D genes are given only for firm matches. Some rows have no size entry. The others give once, few or many, or a class for an expanded clone.

many	TRBJ1-5	TRBV5-1	-	CASRRFLDQPQHF	TGCGCCAGCAGACGATTCCTGGATCAGCCCCAGCATTTT
-	TRBJ1-1	TRBV6-1	-	CASSEKSWGGEAFF	TGTGCCAGCAGTGAAAAATCGTGGGGAGGGGAAGCTTTCTTT
-	TRBJ1-2	TRBV20-1	-	CCARGGYGYTF	TGCTGCGCCCGGGGGGGTTATGGCTACACCTTC
many	TRBJ2-5	TRBV7-3	-	CASSLGGKQETQYF	TGTGCCAGCAGCTTAGGCGGCAAACAAGAGACCCAGTACTTC
many	TRBJ1-1	TRBV4-1	TRBD1	CASSQGDRVNTEAFF	TGCGCCAGCAGCCAAGGGGACAGGGTGAACACTGAAGCTTTCTTT
-	TRBJ1-1	TRBV13	-	CASSPHPGQGAFF	TGTGCCAGCAGCCCCCACCCCGGCCAGGGGGCTTTCTTT
few	TRBJ2-1	TRBV18	TRBD2	CASSLSGSNGDEQFF	TGTGCCAGCTCCCTAAGCGGGAGTAATGGGGATGAGCAGTTCTTC
many	TRBJ2-7	TRBV9	-	CASNTAGQYF	TGTGCCAGCAACACAGCTGGGCAGTACTTC
-	TRBJ2-7	TRBV6-2/TRBV6-3	-	CASSYKHVRYEQYF	TGTGCCAGCAGTTACAAACACGTGCGCTACGAGCAGTACTTC
many	TRBJ1-1	TRBV7-9	-	CASSSTTRGGDQAFF	TGTGCCAGCAGCTCCACCACAAGGGGGGGGGACCAAGCTTTCTTT
-	TRBJ2-7	TRBV12-3/TRBV12-4	-	CASSFAGASGEQYF	TGTGCCAGCAGTTTTGCGGGGGCTTCGGGCGAGCAGTACTTC
-	TRBJ1-1	TRBV7-2	TRBD1	CASSLIGRGRFTEAFF	TGTGCCAGCAGCTTAATTGGCAGGGGGCGTTTCACTGAAGCTTTCTTT
many	TRBJ2-1	TRBV4-2	TRBD2	CASSQDLAGSHEQFF	TGTGCCAGCAGCCAAGACCTAGCGGGGTCTCATGAGCAGTTCTTC
many	TRBJ2-2	TRBV12-3/TRBV12-4	-	CASSLVLAAGELFF	TGTGCCAGCAGTTTAGTCCTAGCCGCCGGGGAGCTGTTTTTT
many	TRBJ2-7	TRBV6-1	TRBD2	CASSLGLANEQYF	TGTGCCAGCAGCCTCGGACTAGCGAACGAGCAGTACTTC
many	TRBJ1-2	TRBV14	-	CASSQGRSFGVYGYTF	TGTGCCAGCAGCCAAGGCCGGAGCTTCGGGGTCTATGGCTACACCTTC
many	TRBJ2-1	TRBV29-1	-	CSVNPDNEQFF	TGCAGCGTTAACCCTGATAATGAGCAGTTCTTC
few	TRBJ1-2	TRBV5-6	TRBD1	CASSLGGTANYGYTF	TGTGCCAGCAGCTTGGGTGGGACAGCCAACTATGGCTACACCTTC
many	TRBJ1-5	TRBV29-1	-	CSVLSGNSNQPQHF	TGCAGCGTCCTAAGCGGGAATAGCAATCAGCCCCAGCATTTT
many	TRBJ1-1	TRBV6-2/TRBV6-3	-	CASSSLTGWNTEAFF	TGTGCCAGCAGTTCCCTGACAGGTTGGAACACTGAAGCTTTCTTT
many	TRBJ1-2	TRBV7-6	-	CASSPRTPGRRDINYGYTF	TGTGCCAGCAGCCCACGAACCCCGGGTAGGAGGGACATTAACTATGGCTACACCTTC
many	TRBJ2-1	TRBV20-1	TRBD2	CSARGQRGAFAEQFF	TGCAGTGCTAGAGGGCAGCGGGGGGCCTTCGCGGAGCAGTTCTTC
few	TRBJ2-2	TRBV4-2	TRBD1	CASSSSETGPTGELFF	TGTGCCAGCAGCTCAAGTGAGACAGGGCCGACCGGGGAGCTGTTTTTT
many	TRBJ1-1	TRBV30	-	CAWSVGAPEAFF	TGTGCCTGGAGTGTAGGGGCCCCTGAAGCTTTCTTT
many	TRBJ1-1	TRBV7-2	-	CASSFRTPNTEAFF	TGTGCCAGCAGCTTTCGGACACCGAACACTGAAGCTTTCTTT
few	TRBJ2-7	TRBV4-3	-	CASSQDTRQGNKHF	TGCGCCAGCAGCCAAGATACGCGGCAGGGGAACAAACACTTC
many	TRBJ1-2	TRBV29-1	TRBD1	CSVGQGAGIGYTF	TGCAGCGTTGGCCAGGGGGCGGGCATTGGCTACACCTTC